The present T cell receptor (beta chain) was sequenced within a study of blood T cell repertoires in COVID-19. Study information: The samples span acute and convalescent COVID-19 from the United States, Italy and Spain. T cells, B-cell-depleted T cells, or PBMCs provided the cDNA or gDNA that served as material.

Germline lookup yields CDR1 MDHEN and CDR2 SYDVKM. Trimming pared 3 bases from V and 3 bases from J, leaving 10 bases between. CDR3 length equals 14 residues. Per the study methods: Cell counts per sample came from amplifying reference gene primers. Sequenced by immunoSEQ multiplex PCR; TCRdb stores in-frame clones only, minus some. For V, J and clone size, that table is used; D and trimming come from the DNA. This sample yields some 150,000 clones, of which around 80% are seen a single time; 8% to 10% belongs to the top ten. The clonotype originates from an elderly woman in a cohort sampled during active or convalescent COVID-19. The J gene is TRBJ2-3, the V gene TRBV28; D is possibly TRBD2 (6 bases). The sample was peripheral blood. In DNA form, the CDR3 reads TGTGCCAGCAGTTTCGGAGGGGCTACAGATACGCAGTATTTT. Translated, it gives CASSFGGATDTQYF.